These T cell receptor beta chains were read from a single sample in a study of Graves' ophthalmopathy and Graves' hyperthyroidism. TCRdb re-called the multiplex PCR reads with MiXCR, one entry per CDR3 protein. The table has 210,000 or so distinct CDR3 sequences, under 30% seen once; the top ten hold 9.1%. Sequenced sample: peripheral blood. The origin of the receptors is a man in his fifties with Graves' ophthalmopathy. Both conserved end residues are part of each CDR3. A D gene is named only where the DNA matches it firmly. Size is omitted from some rows. Given values are once, few, many or a class for expanded clones.

cdr3_aa	cdr3_nt	j_call	v_call	clone_size	d_call
CASSPLETGELFF	TGTGCCAGCAGCCCTTTGGAGACCGGGGAGCTGTTTTTT	TRBJ2-2	TRBV6-2/TRBV6-3	-	-
CASSSGQGRGQPQHF	TGTGCCAGCAGTTCGGGACAGGGTCGAGGACAGCCCCAGCATTTT	TRBJ1-5	TRBV27	once	TRBD1
CSVEVSRETQYF	TGCAGCGTTGAAGTCAGCCGAGAGACCCAGTACTTC	TRBJ2-5	TRBV29-1	many	-
CASSLPIREQYF	TGTGCCAGCAGCTTACCCATTCGGGAGCAGTACTTC	TRBJ2-7	TRBV7-8	many	-
CASSQPGQYLEQYF	TGTGCCAGTAGCCAACCGGGACAGTATCTCGAGCAGTACTTC	TRBJ2-7	TRBV19	many	TRBD1
CASSLVSGGQETQYF	TGTGCCAGCAGCTTAGTAAGCGGGGGACAAGAGACCCAGTACTTC	TRBJ2-5	TRBV7-2	many	TRBD2
CASKVFANTGELFF	TGTGCCAGCAAAGTATTCGCGAACACCGGGGAGCTGTTTTTT	TRBJ2-2	TRBV6-2/TRBV6-3	many	-
CASSPWVGDRGQYF	TGTGCCAGCAGCCCCTGGGTGGGGGACAGGGGGCAGTACTTC	TRBJ2-7	TRBV7-2	many	TRBD1
CASRKSGSGSYEQYF	TGTGCCAGCAGAAAGAGCGGGTCCGGCTCCTACGAGCAGTACTTC	TRBJ2-7	TRBV6-2/TRBV6-3	-	-
CASSIRGSYQPQHF	TGTGCCAGTAGTATTAGGGGGTCCTATCAGCCCCAGCATTTT	TRBJ1-5	TRBV19	many	-